This is a list of T cell receptor beta chains from one sample in a study of T cell responses to AZD1222 COVID-19 vaccine. Assay used: immunoSEQ multiplex PCR; TCRdb lists only in-frame clones, some missing. The repertoire holds more than 100,000 clones, with over 75% as singletons. Specimen: peripheral blood, collected 28 days after the second dose of the MenACWY control vaccine. Receptor source: an adult who received the MenACWY meningococcal vaccine as a control. CDR3s include the opening cysteine and the closing phenylalanine or tryptophan. D genes are given only for firm matches. Only part of the rows carry a size: once, few, many, or a class if the clone is expanded.

D gene	clone size	V gene	J gene	CDR3 DNA	CDR3 protein
-	-	TRBV4-1	TRBJ1-1	TGCGCCAGCAGCCAAGATCTTCTGAGGGCAGGGAAAGCTTTCTTT	CASSQDLLRAGKAFF
TRBD1	-	TRBV12-3/TRBV12-4	TRBJ1-2	TGTGCCAGCAGCCCTCGACAGGGCTTC	CASSPRQGF
-	-	TRBV6-1	TRBJ1-6	TGTGCCAGCAGTGAGGCCTTGGGGAGTTCACCCCTCCACTTT	CASSEALGSSPLHF
TRBD2	-	TRBV14	TRBJ2-1	TGTGCCAGCAGCCAAGGTCTAGCGGGGGGGCCACGGACCTACAATGAGCAGTTCTTC	CASSQGLAGGPRTYNEQFF
-	-	TRBV18	TRBJ1-1	TGTGCCAGCTCACCACGACAGAACACTGAAGCTTTCTTT	CASSPRQNTEAFF
TRBD1	-	TRBV6-1	TRBJ1-6	TGTGCCAGCAGTGAGGGGACAGGTAATTCACCCCTCCACTTT	CASSEGTGNSPLHF
-	-	TRBV19	TRBJ2-5	TGTGCCAGTAGTTGGCGGACCCAAGAGACCCAGTACTTC	CASSWRTQETQYF
-	-	TRBV19	TRBJ1-5	TGTGCCAGTAGACGAACAGGGCTTAGCAATCAGCCCCAGCATTTT	CASRRTGLSNQPQHF
TRBD1	-	TRBV5-1	TRBJ2-3	TGCGCCAGCAGCATGGGACAGGAGGGCGATCCGCAGTATTTT	CASSMGQEGDPQYF
TRBD1	-	TRBV5-5	TRBJ2-6	TGTGCCAGCAGCGATACCAGGGGGCGGACTGGGGCCAACGTCCTGACTTTC	CASSDTRGRTGANVLTF
TRBD2	once	TRBV7-9	TRBJ2-4	TGTGCCAGCAGCTTACCCCCCCGGCTAGCGGGAGCCAAAAACATTCAGTACTTC	CASSLPPRLAGAKNIQYF
-	-	TRBV6-1	TRBJ1-6	TGTGCCAGCAGTGAAAGTGGGTCAGGGGTTTATAATTCACCCCTCCACTTT	CASSESGSGVYNSPLHF
TRBD2	-	TRBV24-1	TRBJ2-1	TGTGCCACCAGTGAAGTAGCGGGAGGGCTGAATGAGCAGTTCTTC	CATSEVAGGLNEQFF
-	-	TRBV20-1	TRBJ1-2	TGCAGTGCTCCCGGGGGCGGCTACACCTTC	CSAPGGGYTF
TRBD2	-	TRBV6-1	TRBJ2-7	TGTGCCAGCAGAGAAGCGGGAGGGCGGAACGAGCAGTACTTC	CASREAGGRNEQYF
TRBD1	-	TRBV10-2	TRBJ1-3	TGCGCCAGCAGCCCGACAGGGAGAGCTGGAAACACCATATATTTT	CASSPTGRAGNTIYF
-	-	TRBV11-2	TRBJ2-3	TGTGCCAGCAGCTTAGGGCAGGGGCGGGCAGATACGCAGTATTTT	CASSLGQGRADTQYF
-	few	TRBV4-2	TRBJ1-4	TGTGCCAGCAGCCAACCGGGAGAGGGGCCGTCTGAAAAACTGTTTTTT	CASSQPGEGPSEKLFF
TRBD1	-	TRBV10-2	TRBJ1-5	TGCGCCAGCAGTGAGTTATGGACAGGTCGCAATCAGCCCCAGCATTTT	CASSELWTGRNQPQHF
TRBD1	-	TRBV9	TRBJ2-1	TGTGCCAGCAGCACCGGGACAGGGGGCTCTAGCTCCTACAATGAGCAGTTCTTC	CASSTGTGGSSSYNEQFF
-	-	TRBV24-1	TRBJ1-1	TGTGCCACCTCGCGGGGTCCAGAAGAAGCTTTCTTT	CATSRGPEEAFF
-	-	TRBV5-6	TRBJ2-2	TGTGCCAGCAGCTTAGTTCCGACGTCCGGGGAGCTGTTTTTT	CASSLVPTSGELFF
TRBD2	-	TRBV18	TRBJ2-7	TGTGCCAGCTCATCCGCGGGAGTTGACTCCTACGAGCAGTACTTC	CASSSAGVDSYEQYF
-	-	TRBV30	TRBJ1-4	TGTGCCTGGAGTGTACTGGGGGTCAGCGAAAAACTGTTTTTT	CAWSVLGVSEKLFF
TRBD2	-	TRBV15	TRBJ2-7	TGTGCCACCAGCAGAGGAACTAGCGGCTACGAGCAGTACTTC	CATSRGTSGYEQYF
-	-	TRBV4-1	TRBJ2-5	TGCGCCAGCAGCCAAGAGGAGGGAGAGACCCAGTACTTC	CASSQEEGETQYF
TRBD1	-	TRBV7-9	TRBJ1-6	TGTGCCAGCAGCCCGCGACAGGGATCGGAATCACCCCTCCACTTT	CASSPRQGSESPLHF
TRBD2	-	TRBV4-3	TRBJ2-1	TGCGCCAGCAGCCAAGATACGGCGTGGCGGGAGGGAAACAATGAGCAGTTCTTC	CASSQDTAWREGNNEQFF
TRBD1	once	TRBV2	TRBJ1-4	TGTGCCAGCACTCAGGGGGGTCGTGTAGAAAAACTGTTTTTT	CASTQGGRVEKLFF
-	-	TRBV19	TRBJ1-2	TGTGCCAGTAGTAGAATGCCAGAGACCTATGGCTACACCTTC	CASSRMPETYGYTF
-	-	TRBV9	TRBJ2-2	TGTGCCAGCAGCGTAGTAGGAGGGGGAATCGGGGAGCTGTTTTTT	CASSVVGGGIGELFF
TRBD1	-	TRBV11-2	TRBJ2-5	TGTGCCAGCAGCGGAGCAGTGACAGGGGAGACCCAGTACTTC	CASSGAVTGETQYF
TRBD1	-	TRBV6-5	TRBJ2-2	TGTGCCAGCAGTTACTCGCCAGGGGGCACCGGGGAGCTGTTTTTT	CASSYSPGGTGELFF
-	-	TRBV21-1	TRBJ1-1	TGTGCCAGCAGGAGGACGGCAAGGGCGGCTTTCTTT	CASRRTARAAFF
TRBD2	-	TRBV28	TRBJ2-1	TGTGCCAGCAGTTTATTTGAGGCAGCGGGGGATTCCTACAATGAGCAGTTCTTC	CASSLFEAAGDSYNEQFF
TRBD1	-	TRBV5-6	TRBJ2-2	TGTGCCAGCAGCCTGGACAGGCCCGACACCGGGGAGCTGTTTTTT	CASSLDRPDTGELFF
TRBD1	-	TRBV12-3/TRBV12-4	TRBJ2-1	TGTGCCAGCCGGGACAGATCCTACAATGAGCAGTTCTTC	CASRDRSYNEQFF